A selection of T cell receptor beta chains follows, all from one sample in a study of monozygotic twins with inflammatory bowel disease. TCRdb re-called the 5' RACE reads and gives one entry per CDR3 protein, without DNA. Recorded for this sample: 300,000 to 400,000 distinct CDR3 sequences. What was sequenced was blood. All receptors derive from a human donor with ulcerative colitis or Crohn's disease, or a healthy co-twin of an affected twin (not recorded which). The CDR3 runs from the conserved cysteine through the conserved F or W.

V gene	J gene	CDR3 protein
TRBV12-2	TRBJ1-5	CASRLILDRNRDSNQPQHF
TRBV7-8	TRBJ1-1	CASSSTPDTEAFF
TRBV3-1	TRBJ2-2	CASSQRIVWDTDTGELFF
TRBV4-1	TRBJ2-1	CASSQGASGSTYNEQFF
TRBV18	TRBJ1-5	CASSPKEQPQHF
TRBV25-1	TRBJ2-7	CAPTGTVTYEQYF
TRBV7-9	TRBJ1-2	CASTKGAVYGYTF
TRBV6-2/TRBV6-3	TRBJ2-7	CASGGGTGGVSYEQYF
TRBV12-3/TRBV12-4	TRBJ1-2	CASRFWTGGYTF
TRBV3-1	TRBJ1-1	CASSLTGDTEAFF
TRBV7-8	TRBJ1-2	CASSFDPARTYGYTF
TRBV25-1	TRBJ1-5	CASSEMSGMGPQHF
TRBV6-2/TRBV6-3	TRBJ2-2	CASSKRSGNTGELFF
TRBV12-3/TRBV12-4	TRBJ2-3	CASSLSGGNTDTQYF
TRBV12-3/TRBV12-4	TRBJ1-2	CASSSTGRSYGYTF
TRBV30	TRBJ2-1	CAWIRGLAYNEQFF
TRBV7-8	TRBJ2-7	CASSFNGYEQYF
TRBV20-1	TRBJ2-3	CSASDLLRGRTDTQYF
TRBV4-3	TRBJ2-7	CASSQGLGQSYEQYF
TRBV5-1	TRBJ2-2	CASRRTSGSPGELFF
TRBV16	TRBJ2-7	CASSQGLGQPLYEQYF
TRBV29-1	TRBJ1-2	CSAFDSIYGYTF
TRBV12-3/TRBV12-4	TRBJ2-7	CASSLSRQILWREQYF
TRBV15	TRBJ2-2	CATSVSGGELFF
TRBV29-1	TRBJ2-1	CSVTLYNEQFF
TRBV5-1	TRBJ2-3	CASSLATGDTQYF
TRBV7-2	TRBJ1-1	CASSSTRGTEAFF
TRBV2	TRBJ2-1	CASSDPTALIYNEQFF
TRBV7-2	TRBJ2-7	CASSFDRASSYEQYF
TRBV10-3	TRBJ1-6	CAIRSEEFSPLHF
TRBV5-6	TRBJ1-2	CASSRGPGGGYGYTF
TRBV12-3/TRBV12-4	TRBJ1-6	CASSPGGSYNSPLHF
TRBV11-2	TRBJ1-6	CASSLLGENSPLHF
TRBV20-1	TRBJ1-1	CSARSGGGWNTEAFF
TRBV3-1	TRBJ2-6	CASSQVFASGQGISGANVLTF
TRBV15	TRBJ2-7	CATSRETGASSYEQYF
TRBV5-1	TRBJ2-7	CASSLEYASSYEQYF
TRBV7-2	TRBJ2-2	CASRPGTGGELFF
TRBV5-1	TRBJ2-7	CASSPRRDGSEQYF
TRBV12-3/TRBV12-4	TRBJ2-2	CASSQYQVTGELFF
TRBV28	TRBJ1-4	CASGRTAGSPPEKLFF
TRBV5-1	TRBJ2-2	CASTLGTNTGELFF
TRBV7-2	TRBJ2-7	CASRPRQGSASYEQYF
TRBV7-6	TRBJ2-7	CASSLAPGHYEQYF
TRBV20-1	TRBJ2-1	CSARGPGGGNFEQFF
TRBV7-2	TRBJ2-5	CASSLAGLAGGRETQYF